The clone carrying this TCR beta chain was detected ten times or more. This record belongs to a study of breast tumors, draining lymph nodes, adjacent tissues. This CDR3 comprises 14 residues. Germline-derived CDR1 and CDR2 are WSHSY and SAAADI. V was shortened by 3 bases and J by 4 bases, with 12 bases between the two germline ends. TCRdb reanalysed the multiplex PCR reads using MiXCR and keeps one entry per CDR3 protein. Seen here are 24,000 or so distinct CDR3 sequences, less than 25% observed once, and the top ten hold roughly 14%. This chain connects TRBV10-2 to TRBJ1-2, with D hard to call. Specimen: breast tumor tissue. The origin of this receptor is a female donor with breast cancer. Some clones in this sample may be carry-over from other donors' samples. CDR3 DNA sequence: TGCGCCAGCAGTGACGGAGGAGGAGCCTATGGCTACACCTTC. Its translation is CASSDGGGAYGYTF.